These T cell receptor beta chains were read from a single sample in a study of T cell clusters in autoimmune cytopenias. TCRdb reprocessed the multiplex PCR reads and keeps a single row for each CDR3 protein, giving no DNA. The sample holds about 3,400 distinct CDR3 sequences. These data also formed part of another study, on T cell repertoires in aging, cancer and after chemotherapy.

Sequencing was done on a sample of peripheral blood. Receptors were obtained from a human donor in good health. Both conserved end residues are part of each CDR3. Clone size is given for some rows only: seen once, a few or many times, or a class if the clone is expanded.

V gene	J gene	clone size	CDR3 protein
TRBV20-1	TRBJ2-7	.	CSGGRGGLSYEQYF
TRBV28	TRBJ2-1	medium-sized	CASSWTSGRDEQFF
TRBV29-1	TRBJ2-1	medium-sized	CSVDLADRMQFF
TRBV14	TRBJ2-4	.	CASSPGGLIQYF
TRBV10-3	TRBJ1-5	.	CAISELGDRGGNQPQHF
TRBV4-1	TRBJ2-7	.	CASSQDRYGPYEQYF
TRBV6-5	TRBJ1-1	medium-sized	CASGDQGNTEAFF
TRBV28	TRBJ2-1	.	CASSLQGPQNTEQFF
TRBV6-4	TRBJ1-2	medium-sized	CASSDGGKGYTF
TRBV10-2	TRBJ1-2	.	CASSESIQGYNYGYTF
TRBV11-2	TRBJ2-3	.	CASSRRGAGGGTDTQYF
TRBV6-2/TRBV6-3	TRBJ1-5	.	CASSYPTGTGVGNQPQHF
TRBV24-1	TRBJ2-1	medium-sized	CATSGMTAYNEQFF
TRBV6-4	TRBJ2-2	medium-sized	CASSEGGDTGELFF
TRBV28	TRBJ1-2	medium-sized	CASYTPDHYGYTF
TRBV4-3	TRBJ2-3	.	CASSHQGGGPTDTQYF
TRBV28	TRBJ1-2	.	CASSLEPLYGYTF
TRBV19	TRBJ2-7	medium-sized	CASSRDGYEQYF
TRBV28	TRBJ1-2	.	CASGSPGYGYTF
TRBV20-1	TRBJ2-2	medium-sized	CSARDEGGGHTGELFF
TRBV19	TRBJ2-1	medium-sized	CASSIDLPWGGIDEQFF
TRBV18	TRBJ2-5	.	CASSPGPGGSETQYF
TRBV11-3	TRBJ2-1	medium-sized	CASSSGLRAGNEQFF
TRBV20-1	TRBJ2-5	.	CSASGASGRLETQYF
TRBV27	TRBJ2-1	.	CASSSAGLGYNEQFF
TRBV12-3/TRBV12-4	TRBJ1-1	.	CASSFAGEAFF
TRBV6-1	TRBJ2-7	medium-sized	CAGGQEPHEQYF
TRBV27	TRBJ2-7	.	CASSLVDRTYEQYF
TRBV4-3	TRBJ2-7	.	CASSRWLGLESYEQYF
TRBV6-2/TRBV6-3	TRBJ2-7	medium-sized	CASSYSAVYEQYF
TRBV5-1	TRBJ2-5	.	CASSLRQGGETQYF
TRBV11-3	TRBJ2-7	.	CASSLEVGVSEQYF
TRBV5-6	TRBJ1-1	medium-sized	CASSLNPRDTEAFF
TRBV6-8	TRBJ1-3	.	CASCEALRPSGNTIYF
TRBV20-1	TRBJ2-3	medium-sized	CSARGQGPDSPDTQYF
TRBV6-5	TRBJ2-3	medium-sized	CASNLAGGGADTQYF
TRBV20-1	TRBJ2-3	medium-sized	CSAAPSGTDTQYF
TRBV5-6	TRBJ1-2	medium-sized	CASSLGGGSSYGYTF
TRBV4-3	TRBJ2-1	.	CASSQEASGRTYNEQFF
TRBV6-5	TRBJ2-5	medium-sized	CASSYSRQGVLQETQYF
TRBV11-3	TRBJ2-7	medium-sized	CASSFSSGFAGTSLSEQYF
TRBV6-5	TRBJ2-2	.	CASRPTGTGELFF